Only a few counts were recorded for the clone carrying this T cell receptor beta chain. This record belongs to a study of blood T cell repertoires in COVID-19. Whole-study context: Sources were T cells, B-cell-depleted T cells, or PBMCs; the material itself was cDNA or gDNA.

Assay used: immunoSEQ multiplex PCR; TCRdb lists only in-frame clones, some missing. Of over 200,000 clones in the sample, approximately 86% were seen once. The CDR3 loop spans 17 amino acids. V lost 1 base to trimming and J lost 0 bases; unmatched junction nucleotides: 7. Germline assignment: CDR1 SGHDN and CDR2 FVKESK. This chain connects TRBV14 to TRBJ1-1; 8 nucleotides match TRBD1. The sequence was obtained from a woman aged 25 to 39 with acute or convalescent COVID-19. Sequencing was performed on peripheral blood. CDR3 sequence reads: CASSQAAGGTLNTEAFF. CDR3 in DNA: TGTGCCAGCAGCCAAGCCGCAGGGGGCACCTTGAACACTGAAGCTTTCTTT.